Each of the 19 T cell receptor beta chains below was sequenced from the same sample in a study of graft-versus-host responses after intestinal transplantation. These receptors lack a known antigen. The assay was immunoSEQ multiplex PCR, and TCRdb's table has in-frame clones only and misses some. The sample consists of 90,000 to 150,000 clones, 85% to 95% of them appearing once. Sequenced material: unstimulated CD4+ T cells sorted from spleen or lymph node cells, taken before intestinal transplant. These receptors originate from a human donor who received an intestinal transplant.

The chain joins TRBV28 to TRBJ2-4, with TRBD1 matching over 7 bases. This CDR3 is built from 14 residues. Trimming at V came to 6 bases and at J to 3 bases, leaving 5 bases not matched to a gene. The germline V gene encodes CDR1 MDHEN and CDR2 SYDVKM. CDR3 loop: CASRQGQSKNIQYF. As DNA, the CDR3 is TGTGCCAGCAGGCAGGGACAGAGCAAAAACATTCAGTACTTC.

The rearrangement links TRBV11-2 to TRBJ2-7; TRBD2 matches at 7 bases. V lost 5 bases and J lost 0; bases outside the gene matches: 10. Germline CDR1 reads SGHAT; CDR2 reads FQNNGV. CDR3 size: 16 residues. The CDR3 DNA reads TGTGCCAGCAGCCGCGGGGGTGTCCCTTCCTCCTACGAGCAGTACTTC. Protein sequence: CASSRGGVPSSYEQYF.

The V gene is TRBV19, the J gene TRBJ2-7, with a tentative D call TRBD1 (5 bases). The CDR3 sequence is 15 residues long. V lost 3 bases and J 4 bases, leaving 16 bases between the germline ends. Germline V gene data show CDR1 as LNHDA and CDR2 as SQIVND (reference sequence). The CDR3, as DNA: TGTGCCAGTAGTATCCCCGGCAGAGACAGATACGAGCAGTACTTC. Translation gives CASSIPGRDRYEQYF.

This CDR3 is CASSSGTGHGYTF. CDR3 coding DNA: TGTGCCAGCAGTTCCGGGACAGGCCATGGCTACACCTTC. The chain links TRBV7-3 to TRBJ1-2; 8 bases fit TRBD1. Looked up from germline, CDR1 is SGHTA and CDR2 is FQGTGA. CDR3 length: 13 residues. The V gene end was trimmed by 6 bases and the J gene end by 6 bases; junction bases not matched to a gene: 6.

The chain has TRBV30 and TRBJ1-4; 10 nucleotides align to TRBD1. CDR3 length: 19 amino acids. The germline gives CDR1 GTSNPN, CDR2 SVGIG (reference sequence). The trim removed 4 bases at V and 6 bases at J, leaving 20 bases unmatched. The CDR3 protein is CAWTLTAWTGGDLYEKLFF. The CDR3 DNA sequence: TGTGCCTGGACCCTGACGGCGTGGACAGGGGGTGATTTATATGAAAAACTGTTTTTT.

This sequence joins TRBV5-1 and TRBJ1-1; 8 nucleotides match TRBD1. Per the germline V gene, CDR1 is SGHRS and CDR2 is YFSETQ. CDR3 length equals 15 residues. The junction had 10 bases not matched to a gene; V was cut back by 2 bases and J by 7 bases. For the CDR3, the DNA is TGCGCCAGCAGCTTTGAACCAGGGGGCAGGAGTGAAGCTTTCTTT. It translates to CASSFEPGGRSEAFF. The full variable domain, with the rest looked up from reference TRBV5-1 and TRBJ1-1, is KAGVTQTPRYLIKTRGQQVTLSCSPISGHRSVSWYQQTPGQGLQFLFEYFSETQRNKGNFPGRFSGRQFSNSRSEMNVSTLELGDSALYLCASSFEPGGRSEAFFGQGTRLTVV.

Notes on this clone: Other DNA sequences in this specimen translate into the identical CDR3. The V call is TRBV18, the J call TRBJ2-7, with 7 bases lining up with TRBD2. The CDR3 loop spans 14 amino acids. Germline loops: CDR1 KGHSH, CDR2 LQKENI. With 0 bases clipped from V and 4 bases from J, the junction kept 3 bases outside the gene matches. This CDR3 reads CASSPPSGSYEQYF. CDR3 coding DNA: TGTGCCAGCTCACCACCTAGCGGGTCTTACGAGCAGTACTTC.

The rearrangement links TRBV27 to TRBJ1-4; no reliable D call. The germline V gene has CDR1 MNHEY and CDR2 SMNVEV (reference sequence). This CDR3 is 15 amino acids long. Trimming stripped 8 bases from V and 0 bases from J, with 13 bases between. The CDR3 DNA is TGTGCCAGCGGTAGGACGGTGTCAACTAATGAAAAACTGTTTTTT. Amino acids: CASGRTVSTNEKLFF.

This clone was recorded only once. The V and J genes are TRBV7-2 and TRBJ1-2, with D unclear. V was shortened by 5 bases and J by 2 bases, with 21 bases between the two germline ends. The V gene's germline CDR1 is SGHTA and CDR2 FQGNSA. The CDR3 spans 17 residues. The CDR3 region is CASSEPPPRSLNYGYTF. The CDR3 DNA follows: TGTGCCAGCAGCGAACCCCCGCCGCGGAGTTTAAACTATGGCTACACCTTC.

The chain is built from TRBV5-1 and TRBJ2-3, with unresolved D. CDR3 length: 14 residues. Deletions cut 0 bases from V and 3 bases from J, with 8 bases between. Germline CDR1 reads SGHRS; CDR2 reads YFSETQ. The CDR3 loop reads CASSLVLGTDTQYF. In nucleotides, the CDR3 is TGCGCCAGCAGCTTGGTGCTGGGAACAGATACGCAGTATTTT.

This chain's CDR3 is CASSPPRAQDRGPRGEQFF. CDR3 DNA: TGTGCCAGCTCACCACCGAGAGCCCAAGACAGGGGGCCAAGAGGTGAGCAGTTCTTC. The V and J genes are TRBV18 and TRBJ2-1; 10 positions agree with TRBD1. J lost 9 bases, V lost 0 bases, and 17 bases had no gene match. Germline CDR1 KGHSH, CDR2 LQKENI. This CDR3 contains 19 residues.

This chain joins TRBV23-1 and TRBJ2-1; a possible D gene is TRBD1 (5 bases). TRBV23-1 is assigned to the ORF class and has an uncertain function. Trimming took 1 base from V and 4 from J, leaving 23 bases between them. This CDR3 is 19 amino acids long. CDR3 nucleotide sequence: TGCGCCAGCAGTCAATTGATCCCCGGACAACCGGCTCATTACAATGAGCAGTTCTTC. Translation gives CASSQLIPGQPAHYNEQFF.

The chain recombines TRBV2 with TRBJ2-7; TRBD2 matches at 7 bases. V gave up 4 bases and J gave up 7 bases; unmatched junction bases: 4. CDR1 and CDR2 (germline): SNHLY, FYNNEI. The CDR3 contains 12 residues. CDR3 protein: CASSGERGEQYF. The CDR3 DNA reads as TGTGCCAGCAGTGGGGAGCGGGGAGAGCAGTACTTC.

The chain carries TRBV6-1 and TRBJ2-1; D remains unclear. This CDR3 is built from 14 residues. Germline values: CDR1 MNHNS, CDR2 SASEGT. With 7 bases removed from V and 5 bases from J, the gap between germline ends came to 15 bases. The CDR3 region is CASITVERNNEQFF. Here the CDR3 DNA reads TGTGCCAGCATCACTGTTGAAAGGAACAATGAGCAGTTCTTC.

This clone was counted between two and nine times. The chain couples TRBV6-9 to TRBJ1-5; D call uncertain. This CDR3 has 17 residues. Per germline, CDR1 MNHGY and CDR2 SVAAGI. V lost 4 bases and J lost 3, with 19 bases in between. Here the CDR3 DNA reads TGTGCCAGCAGTTGTACCTGGGGTGGGAGAGTCAATCAGCCCCAGCATTTT. This codes for CASSCTWGGRVNQPQHF.

About this clone itself: The sample holds other DNA sequences that translate to the same CDR3. The J gene is TRBJ2-7, the V gene TRBV18; D is unresolved. Germline V gene data show CDR1 as KGHSH and CDR2 as LQKENI. There are 12 residues in the CDR3. V dropped 0 bases and J dropped 4 bases, with 4 bases sitting between them. CDR3 nucleotides: TGTGCCAGCTCACCACCGTCTTACGAGCAGTACTTC. Encoded protein: CASSPPSYEQYF.

The chain has TRBV4-2 and TRBJ2-7; 11 bases are shared with TRBD2. Germline assignment: CDR1 LGHNA and CDR2 YNFKEQ. V shed 0 bases, J shed 7 bases, and the junction held 11 bases outside the gene matches. CDR3 length: 17 amino acids. This chain's CDR3 is CASSQDPVLAGDWEQYF. As DNA, the CDR3 is TGTGCCAGCAGCCAAGATCCTGTACTAGCGGGAGATTGGGAGCAGTACTTC.

The CDR3 DNA follows: TGTGCCAGCAGCTTAGAGGGGTATACGCAGTATTTT. Translating it yields CASSLEGYTQYF. This chain connects TRBV7-9 to TRBJ2-3, with a possible D match to TRBD1 (5 bases). The CDR3 is 12 residues long. V lost 1 base and J 7 bases, leaving 6 bases between the germline ends. Germline V gene sequence: CDR1 SEHNR, CDR2 FQNEAQ (reference sequence).

This chain links TRBV30 with TRBJ2-3, with a tentative D call TRBD2 (6 bases). V was shortened by 8 bases and J by 1 base, with 16 bases between the two germline ends. Germline loops: CDR1 GTSNPN, CDR2 SVGIG (reference sequence). The CDR3 extends over 14 amino acids. CDR3 in amino acids: CARAEGRRTDTQYF. DNA of the CDR3: TGTGCCCGGGCGGAGGGACGCCGCACAGATACGCAGTATTTT. The entire variable domain, with the rest obtained from reference TRBV30 and TRBJ2-3, is as follows: SQTIHQWPATLVQPVGSPLSLECTVEGTSNPNLYWYRQAAGRGLQLLFYSVGIGQISSEVPQNLSASRPQDRQFILSSKKLLLSDSGFYLCARAEGRRTDTQYFGPGTRLTVL.